The TCR beta chain described here comes from a study of OX40 agonist ivuxolimab in advanced cancers. Study-level points and caveats: Expanded clones tended on average to be more numerous among CD8+ T cells than CD4+.

As regards this clone: Its cognate antigen is unknown.

The CDR3 has 15 amino acids. Per germline, CDR1 MDHEN and CDR2 SYDVKM. Trimming cost V 7 bases and J 1 base; bases outside gene matches: 8. The repertoire was sequenced with immunoSEQ multiplex PCR; TCRdb's copy has only in-frame clones and lacks some. The sample shows about 80,000 clones, just over 85% of them seen only once. The sequencing used CD4+ or CD8+ T cells sorted from blood, collected in a trial of the OX40 agonist ivuxolimab. The TCR sequence derives from an adult with an advanced solid tumor such as melanoma, head and neck, liver or kidney cancer. The chain combines TRBV28 with TRBJ2-7; TRBD2 agrees at 9 bases. The CDR3 DNA reads as TGTGCCAGCAAAATTAGCGGGAGTGAATCCTACGAGCAGTACTTC. Translated: CASKISGSESYEQYF.